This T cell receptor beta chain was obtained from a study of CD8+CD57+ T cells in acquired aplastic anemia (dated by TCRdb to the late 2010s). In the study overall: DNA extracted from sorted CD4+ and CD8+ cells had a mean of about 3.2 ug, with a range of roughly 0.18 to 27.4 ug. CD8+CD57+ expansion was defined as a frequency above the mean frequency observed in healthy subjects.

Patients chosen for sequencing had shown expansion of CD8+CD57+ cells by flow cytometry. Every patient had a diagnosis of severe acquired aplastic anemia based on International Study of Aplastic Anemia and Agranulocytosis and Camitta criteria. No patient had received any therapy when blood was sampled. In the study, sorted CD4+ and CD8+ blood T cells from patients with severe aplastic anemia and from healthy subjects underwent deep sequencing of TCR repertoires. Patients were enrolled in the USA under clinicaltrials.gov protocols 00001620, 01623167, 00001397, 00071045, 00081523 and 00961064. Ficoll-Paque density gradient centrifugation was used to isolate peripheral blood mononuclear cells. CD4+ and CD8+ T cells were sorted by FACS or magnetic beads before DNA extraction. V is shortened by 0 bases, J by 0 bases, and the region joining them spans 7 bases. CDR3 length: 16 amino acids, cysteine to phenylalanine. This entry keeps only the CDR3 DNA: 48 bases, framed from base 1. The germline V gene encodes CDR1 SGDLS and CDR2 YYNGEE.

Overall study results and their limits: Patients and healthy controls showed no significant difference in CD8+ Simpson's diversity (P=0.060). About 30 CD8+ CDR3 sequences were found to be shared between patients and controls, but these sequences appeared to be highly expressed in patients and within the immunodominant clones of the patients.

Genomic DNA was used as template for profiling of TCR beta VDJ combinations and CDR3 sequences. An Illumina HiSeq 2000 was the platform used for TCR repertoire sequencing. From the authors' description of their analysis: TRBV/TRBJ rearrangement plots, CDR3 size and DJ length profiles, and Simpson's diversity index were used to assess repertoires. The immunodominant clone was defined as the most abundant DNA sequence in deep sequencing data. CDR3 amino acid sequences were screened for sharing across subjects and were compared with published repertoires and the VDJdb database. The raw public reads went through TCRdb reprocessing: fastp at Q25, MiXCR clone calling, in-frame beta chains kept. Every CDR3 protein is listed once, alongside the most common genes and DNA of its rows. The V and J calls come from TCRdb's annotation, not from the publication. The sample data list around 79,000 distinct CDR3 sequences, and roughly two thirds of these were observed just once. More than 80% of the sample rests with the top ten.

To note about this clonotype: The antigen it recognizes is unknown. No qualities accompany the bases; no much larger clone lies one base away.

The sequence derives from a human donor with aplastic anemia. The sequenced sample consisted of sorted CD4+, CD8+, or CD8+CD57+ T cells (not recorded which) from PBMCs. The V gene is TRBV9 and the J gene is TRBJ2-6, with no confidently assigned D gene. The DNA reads TGTGCCAGCAGCGTAGCTCTGTTCTCTGGGGCCAACGTCCTGACTTTC. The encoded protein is CASSVALFSGANVLTF. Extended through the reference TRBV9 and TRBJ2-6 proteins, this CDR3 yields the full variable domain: DSGVTQTPKHLITATGQRVTLRCSPRSGDLSVYWYQQSLDQGLQFLIQYYNGEERAKGNILERFSAQQFPDLHSELNLSSLELGDSALYFCASSVALFSGANVLTFGAGSRLTVL.